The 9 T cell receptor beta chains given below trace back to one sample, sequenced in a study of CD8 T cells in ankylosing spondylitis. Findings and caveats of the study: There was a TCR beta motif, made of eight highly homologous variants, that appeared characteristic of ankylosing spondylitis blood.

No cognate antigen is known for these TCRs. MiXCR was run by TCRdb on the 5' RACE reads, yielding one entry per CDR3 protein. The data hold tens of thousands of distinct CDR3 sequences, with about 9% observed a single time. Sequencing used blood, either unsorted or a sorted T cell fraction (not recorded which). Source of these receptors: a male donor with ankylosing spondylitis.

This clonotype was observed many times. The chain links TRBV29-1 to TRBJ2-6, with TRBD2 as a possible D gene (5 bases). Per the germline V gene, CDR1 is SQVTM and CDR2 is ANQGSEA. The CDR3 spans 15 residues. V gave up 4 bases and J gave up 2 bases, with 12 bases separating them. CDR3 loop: CSVVDREPGANVLTF. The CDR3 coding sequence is TGCAGCGTTGTCGATAGGGAGCCTGGGGCCAACGTCCTGACTTTC.

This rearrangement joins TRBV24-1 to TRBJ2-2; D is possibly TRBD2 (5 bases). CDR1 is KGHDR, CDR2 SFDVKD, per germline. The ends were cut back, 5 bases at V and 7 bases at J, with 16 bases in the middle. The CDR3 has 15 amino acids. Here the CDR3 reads CATSAPRADIGELFF. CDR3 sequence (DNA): TGTGCCACCAGTGCCCCGAGGGCAGATATCGGGGAGCTGTTTTTT.

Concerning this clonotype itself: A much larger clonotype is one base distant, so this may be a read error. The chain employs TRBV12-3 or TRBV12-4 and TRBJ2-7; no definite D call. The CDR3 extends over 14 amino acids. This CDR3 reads CASSLGRSPYEQNF. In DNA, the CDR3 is TGTGCCAGCAGTTTAGGCAGGTCTCCCTACGAGCAGAACTTC.

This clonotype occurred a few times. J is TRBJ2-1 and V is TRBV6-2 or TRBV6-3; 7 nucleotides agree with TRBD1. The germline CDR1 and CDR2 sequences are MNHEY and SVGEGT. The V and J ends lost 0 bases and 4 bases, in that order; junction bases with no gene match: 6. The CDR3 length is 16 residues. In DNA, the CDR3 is TGTGCCAGCAGTTACTCCGGGACAGCGCTTTACAATGAGCAGTTCTTC. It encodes CASSYSGTALYNEQFF.

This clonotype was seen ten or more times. In DNA form, the CDR3 reads TGTGCCAGCAGTTCGGCGGATCAACCAACCTACGAGCAGTACTTC. It is translated as CASSSADQPTYEQYF. The chain uses TRBV12-3 or TRBV12-4 and TRBJ2-7; D is unresolved. CDR3 size: 15 residues. Trimming left V 4 bases short and J 2 bases short, with 15 bases between.

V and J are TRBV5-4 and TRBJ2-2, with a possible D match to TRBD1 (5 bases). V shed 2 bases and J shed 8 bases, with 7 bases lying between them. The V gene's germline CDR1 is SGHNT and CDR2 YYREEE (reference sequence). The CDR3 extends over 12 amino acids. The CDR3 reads CASSFRTGELFF. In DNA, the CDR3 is TGTGCCAGCAGCTTTAGGACAGGGGAGCTGTTTTTT.

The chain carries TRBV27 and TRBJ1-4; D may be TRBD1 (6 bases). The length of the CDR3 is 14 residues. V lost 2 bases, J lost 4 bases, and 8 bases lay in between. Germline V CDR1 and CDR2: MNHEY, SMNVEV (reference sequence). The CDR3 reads CASSLIGGNEKLFF. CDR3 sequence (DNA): TGTGCCAGCAGTTTAATAGGGGGTAATGAAAAACTGTTTTTT.

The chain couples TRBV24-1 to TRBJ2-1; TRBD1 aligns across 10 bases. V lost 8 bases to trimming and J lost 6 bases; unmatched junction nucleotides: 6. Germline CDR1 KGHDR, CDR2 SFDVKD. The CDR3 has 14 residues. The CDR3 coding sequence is TGTGCCACCACAAGGACAGGGGGAAGCAATGAGCAGTTCTTC. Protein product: CATTRTGGSNEQFF.

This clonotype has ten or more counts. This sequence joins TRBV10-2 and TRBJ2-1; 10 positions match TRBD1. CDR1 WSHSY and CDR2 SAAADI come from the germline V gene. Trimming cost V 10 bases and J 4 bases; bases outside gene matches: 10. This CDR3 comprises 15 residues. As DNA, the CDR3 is TGCGCCACCTCCGCCGGGACAGGGGCTTACAATGAGCAGTTCTTC. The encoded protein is CATSAGTGAYNEQFF.